What follows are 14 T cell receptor beta chains derived from one specimen sequenced in a study of cytomegalovirus exposure and HLA in healthy donors. The PCR had 60 Vbeta and 13 Jbeta primers. Generated by immunoSEQ multiplex PCR, the TCRdb table keeps only in-frame clones and is missing some. The table records about 250,000 clones, approximately 80% of them present only once. The sequenced material came from PBMCs. These receptors all come from a girl under 10 years old in good health and CMV-seronegative.

This clone showed up just a few times. The gene calls are TRBV7-6 and TRBJ2-7; tentatively, D is TRBD2 (6 bases). Trimming removed 1 base at V and 3 bases at J, with 10 bases between. Germline V lookup: CDR1 SGHVS, CDR2 FNYEAQ. CDR3 size: 14 residues. The CDR3 reads CASSLELGGYEQYF. The CDR3 DNA reads TGTGCCAGCAGCTTAGAGCTCGGGGGCTACGAGCAGTACTTC.

The chain has TRBV2 and TRBJ1-5; 7 positions agree with TRBD1. Per germline, CDR1 SNHLY and CDR2 FYNNEI. This CDR3 has 14 residues. Trimming cost V 5 bases and J 5 bases; bases outside gene matches: 6. As DNA, the CDR3 is TGTGCCAGCAGTCCGGGACAGTATTATCAGCCCCAGCATTTT. This codes for CASSPGQYYQPQHF.

A remark on this clone: At one end, the junction sequence differs from germline, possibly due to a read error. The same CDR3 is also encoded by other DNA sequences in this sample. The J gene is TRBJ2-7, the V gene TRBV4-1, with D maybe TRBD2 (5 bases). The CDR3 consists of 15 residues. CDR1 and CDR2 (germline): MGHRA, YSYEKL. The CDR3 nucleotides are TGCGCCAGTAGCCAAGAGGCCAGCGGTTCCTACGAGCAGTACTTC. This translates into CASSQEASGSYEQYF.

The V call is TRBV5-1, the J call TRBJ2-5, with 9 nucleotides matching TRBD1. CDR1 is SGHRS and CDR2 is YFSETQ in the germline V gene. J gave up 2 bases and V 4 bases, and 6 bases lay outside the gene matches. There are 15 residues in the CDR3. The CDR3 spells CASSITGGGQETQYF. The CDR3 DNA follows: TGCGCCAGCAGCATTACAGGGGGCGGGCAAGAGACCCAGTACTTC.

This chain's CDR3 is CASSPEPLLAANTEAFF. CDR3 DNA: TGTGCCAGCAGTCCGGAGCCCCTCCTGGCAGCAAACACTGAAGCTTTCTTT. V is TRBV28 and J is TRBJ1-1; D unresolved. Germline CDR1 and CDR2: MDHEN and SYDVKM. V dropped 5 bases and J dropped 2 bases, with 21 bases sitting between them. CDR3 length: 17 residues.

The chain recombines TRBV2 with TRBJ2-1; 7 bases map to TRBD2. Losses at the gene ends were 3 bases for V and 4 bases for J; bases not matched to a gene: 3. This CDR3 comprises 14 residues. The germline gives CDR1 SNHLY, CDR2 FYNNEI. The CDR3 DNA sequence: TGTGCCAGCAGTGAGACTAGCCGTTACAATGAGCAGTTCTTC. Amino acid sequence: CASSETSRYNEQFF.

This clone is a singleton in its sample. The chain uses TRBV29-1 and TRBJ2-1; 12 bases agree with TRBD2. Trimming took 2 bases from V and 4 from J; bases not matched to a gene: 6. Germline assignment: CDR1 SQVTM and CDR2 ANQGSEA. The length of the CDR3 is 16 residues. The CDR3: CSVESLAGGWYNEQFF. CDR3 DNA sequence: TGCAGCGTTGAATCGCTAGCGGGAGGGTGGTACAATGAGCAGTTCTTC.

J is TRBJ2-4 and V is TRBV6-5, with TRBD1 as a possible D gene (6 bases). Germline CDR1 reads MNHEY; CDR2 reads SVGAGI. The ends were cut back, 2 bases at V and 6 bases at J, with 17 bases in the middle. CDR3 length equals 16 residues. The DNA of the CDR3 is TGTGCCAGCAGTTACCGACAGCCGGGACACCGAAACATTCAGTACTTC. Translation gives CASSYRQPGHRNIQYF.

Only one count was recorded for this clone. This chain joins TRBV2 and TRBJ2-1, with a possible D match to TRBD1 (5 bases). This CDR3 has 12 amino acids. Trimming took off 6 bases at V and 7 bases at J, with 10 bases between the two ends. Germline CDR1 SNHLY, CDR2 FYNNEI. CDR3 loop: CASSVQVNEQFF. The CDR3 coding sequence is TGTGCCAGCAGCGTACAGGTGAATGAGCAGTTCTTC.

J is TRBJ2-2 and V is TRBV4-1; D possibly corresponds to TRBD2 (6 bases). The CDR3 runs to 16 residues. V lost 1 base, J lost 4 bases, and 13 bases lay in between. The germline gives CDR1 MGHRA, CDR2 YSYEKL. The chain's CDR3 is CASSQVGRGTTGELFF. The DNA of the CDR3 is TGCGCCAGCAGCCAAGTGGGTCGGGGGACCACCGGGGAGCTGTTTTTT.

This chain uses TRBV10-3 with TRBJ1-3, with D possibly matching TRBD1 (5 bases). The CDR3 is 14 residues long. The V end was cut by 10 bases, the J end by 5 bases, with 18 bases between. Germline assignment: CDR1 ENHRY and CDR2 SYGVKD. The CDR3: CATAIRGFRNTIYF. In nucleotides, the CDR3 is TGTGCCACTGCCATTAGGGGATTTCGAAACACCATATATTTT.

The rearrangement joins TRBV28 to TRBJ2-5; D remains unclear. CDR1 and CDR2 from the germline V gene are MDHEN and SYDVKM. This CDR3 is built from 15 residues. Trimming removed 2 bases from V and 2 bases from J, with 12 bases in between. The chain's CDR3 is CASSLTVSDQETQYF. Here the CDR3 DNA reads TGTGCCAGCAGTTTAACAGTGTCAGATCAAGAGACCCAGTACTTC.

This chain connects TRBV18 to TRBJ2-1; TRBD2 aligns across 16 bases. The germline V gene encodes CDR1 KGHSH and CDR2 LQKENI. CDR3 length equals 16 residues. V dropped 3 bases and J dropped 5; count of bases not matched to a gene: 1. The CDR3 nucleotides read TGTGCCAGCTCACCGGGACTAGCGGGAGGGAACAATGAGCAGTTCTTC. Translation gives CASSPGLAGGNNEQFF.

The chain combines TRBV30 with TRBJ2-3; D remains unclear. Germline-derived CDR1 and CDR2 are GTSNPN and SVGIG (reference sequence). This CDR3 comprises 13 residues. V shed 2 bases and J shed 0 bases, with 6 bases lying between them. The CDR3 DNA follows: TGTGCCTGGAGTCGCGGTAGCACAGATACGCAGTATTTT. Its protein product is CAWSRGSTDTQYF.